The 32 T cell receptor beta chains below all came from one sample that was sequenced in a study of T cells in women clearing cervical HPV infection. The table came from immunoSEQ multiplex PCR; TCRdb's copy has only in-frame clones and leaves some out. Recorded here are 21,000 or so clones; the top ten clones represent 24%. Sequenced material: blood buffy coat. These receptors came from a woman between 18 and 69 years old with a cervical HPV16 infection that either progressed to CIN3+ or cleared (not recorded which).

CDR3 bases read: TGTGCCTGTGGACACCTTACCCGGTATGGC. Its translation: CACGHLTRYG. The whole CDR3 region reads CACGHLTRYGYTF. The chain carries TRBV30 and TRBJ1-2, with a weak D call TRBD1 (5 bases). The sequence runs out 3 residues before the end of the CDR3; the remainder is reconstructed from the germline J gene. This CDR3 is built from 13 residues. Germline CDR1 reads GTSNPN; CDR2 reads SVGIG (reference sequence). V gave up 6 bases and J gave up 5 bases, with 16 bases separating them.

Incomplete CDR3 DNA: TGTGCCAGCAGCGCCCACAGGGGAGACTATGGC. Amino acids: CASSAHRGDYG. The full CDR3 protein is CASSAHRGDYGYTF. The V and J genes are TRBV7-6 and TRBJ1-2; 7 nucleotides match TRBD1. The read stops 3 residues short of the end of the CDR3; the missing end is completed from the germline J gene. The germline V gene has CDR1 SGHVS and CDR2 FNYEAQ. The CDR3 extends over 14 amino acids. The V segment lost 5 bases and the J segment 3 bases; nucleotides outside the gene matches: 6.

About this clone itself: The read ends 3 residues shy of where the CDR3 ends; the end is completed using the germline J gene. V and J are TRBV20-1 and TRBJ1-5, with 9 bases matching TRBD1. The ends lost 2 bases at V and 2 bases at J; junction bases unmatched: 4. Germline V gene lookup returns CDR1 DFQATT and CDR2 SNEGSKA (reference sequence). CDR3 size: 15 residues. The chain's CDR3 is CSARQTGGGNQPQHF. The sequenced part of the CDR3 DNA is TGCAGTGCTAGACAGACAGGGGGAGGCAATCAGCCC.

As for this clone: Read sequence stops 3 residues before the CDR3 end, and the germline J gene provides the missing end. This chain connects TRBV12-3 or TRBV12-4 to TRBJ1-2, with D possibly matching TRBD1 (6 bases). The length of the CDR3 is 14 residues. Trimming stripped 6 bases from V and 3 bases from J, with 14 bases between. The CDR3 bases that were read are TGTGCCAGCAGGAGGGGGGGTTGGGACTATGGC. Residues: CASRRGGWDYG. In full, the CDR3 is CASRRGGWDYGYTF.

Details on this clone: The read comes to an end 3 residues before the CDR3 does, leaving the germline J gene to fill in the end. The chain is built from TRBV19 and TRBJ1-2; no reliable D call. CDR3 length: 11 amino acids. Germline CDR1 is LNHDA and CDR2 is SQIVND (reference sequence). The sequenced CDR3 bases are TGTGCCACACTGACTAGTTCCGAC. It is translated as CATLTSSD. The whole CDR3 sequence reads CATLTSSDYTF.

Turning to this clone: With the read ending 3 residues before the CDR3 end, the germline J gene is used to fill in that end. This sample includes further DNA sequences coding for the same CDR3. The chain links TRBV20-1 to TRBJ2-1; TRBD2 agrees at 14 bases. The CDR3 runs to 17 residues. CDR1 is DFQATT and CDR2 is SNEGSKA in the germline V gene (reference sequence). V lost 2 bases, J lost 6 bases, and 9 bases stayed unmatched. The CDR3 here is CSARIPGLAGVSNEQFF. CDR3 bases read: TGCAGTGCTAGAATACCGGGACTAGCGGGAGTTAGCAATGAG.

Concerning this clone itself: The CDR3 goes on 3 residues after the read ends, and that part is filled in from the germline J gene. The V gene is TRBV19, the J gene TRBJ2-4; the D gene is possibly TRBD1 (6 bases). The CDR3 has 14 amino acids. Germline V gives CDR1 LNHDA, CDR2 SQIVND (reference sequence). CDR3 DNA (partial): TGTGCCAGTAGTATACCAGACAGGAGCTATGGT. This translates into CASSIPDRSYG. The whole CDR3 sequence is CASSIPDRSYGQYF.

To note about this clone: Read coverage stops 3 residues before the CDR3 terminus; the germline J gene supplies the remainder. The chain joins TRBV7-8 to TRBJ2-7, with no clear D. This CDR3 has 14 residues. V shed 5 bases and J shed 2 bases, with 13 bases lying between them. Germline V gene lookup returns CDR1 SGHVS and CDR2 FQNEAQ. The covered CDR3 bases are TGTGCCAGCAGCCCAGGTTTTACGGCCTACGAG. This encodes CASSPGFTAYE. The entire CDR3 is CASSPGFTAYEQYF.

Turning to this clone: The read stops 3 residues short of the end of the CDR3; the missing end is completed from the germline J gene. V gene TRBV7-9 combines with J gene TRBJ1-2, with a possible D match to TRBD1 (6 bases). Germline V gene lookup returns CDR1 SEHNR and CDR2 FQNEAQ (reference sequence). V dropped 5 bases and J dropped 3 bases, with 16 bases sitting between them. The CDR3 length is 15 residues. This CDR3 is CASSLVRDMDYGYTF. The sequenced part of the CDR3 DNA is TGTGCCAGCAGCCTAGTGAGGGACATGGACTATGGC.

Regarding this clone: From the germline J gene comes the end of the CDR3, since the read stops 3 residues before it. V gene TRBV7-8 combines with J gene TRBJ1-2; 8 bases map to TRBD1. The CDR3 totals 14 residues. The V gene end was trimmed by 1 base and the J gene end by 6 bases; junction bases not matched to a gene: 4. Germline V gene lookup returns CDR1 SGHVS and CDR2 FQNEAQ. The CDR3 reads CASSLGSGGHGYTF. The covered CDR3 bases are TGTGCCAGCAGCTTAGGATCAGGGGGCCATGGC.

The CDR3 region is CASSTAGQLYNEQFF. The sequenced part of the CDR3 DNA is TGTGCCAGTAGTACCGCGGGACAGCTATACAATGAG. The chain recombines TRBV19 with TRBJ2-1; weak D call: TRBD1 (7 bases). The read ends 3 residues early relative to the CDR3; the germline J gene fills the gap. Germline values: CDR1 LNHDA, CDR2 SQIVND (reference sequence). V gave up 4 bases and J gave up 4 bases, with 14 bases separating them. This CDR3 is built from 15 residues.

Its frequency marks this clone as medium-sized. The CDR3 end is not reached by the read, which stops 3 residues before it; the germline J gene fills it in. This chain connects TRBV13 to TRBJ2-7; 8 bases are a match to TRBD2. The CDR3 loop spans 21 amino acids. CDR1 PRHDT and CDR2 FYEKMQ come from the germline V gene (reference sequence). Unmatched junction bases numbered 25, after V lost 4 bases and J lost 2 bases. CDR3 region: CASSSAQGGLAGKLGPYEQYF. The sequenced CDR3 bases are TGTGCCAGCAGCTCCGCACAGGGTGGGTTAGCGGGAAAGCTTGGGCCCTACGAG.

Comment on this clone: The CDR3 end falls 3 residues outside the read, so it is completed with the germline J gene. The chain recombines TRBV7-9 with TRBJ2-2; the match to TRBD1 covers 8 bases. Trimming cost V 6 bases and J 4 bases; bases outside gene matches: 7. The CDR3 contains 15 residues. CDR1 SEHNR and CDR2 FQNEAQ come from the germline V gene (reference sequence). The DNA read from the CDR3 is TGTGCCAGCAGACCTGGACAGGGCGGCACCGGGGAG. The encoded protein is CASRPGQGGTGE. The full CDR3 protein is CASRPGQGGTGELFF.

CDR3 bases read: TGTGCCAGCAAATTTGGGGGGGTCGCTGAAAAA. It codes for CASKFGGVAEK. The full CDR3 protein is CASKFGGVAEKLFF. This chain links TRBV28 with TRBJ1-4; weak D call: TRBD1 (5 bases). The read comes to an end 3 residues before the CDR3 does, leaving the germline J gene to fill in the end. Trimming left V 7 bases short and J 7 bases short, with 16 bases between. The CDR3 length is 14 residues. Germline values: CDR1 MDHEN, CDR2 SYDVKM.

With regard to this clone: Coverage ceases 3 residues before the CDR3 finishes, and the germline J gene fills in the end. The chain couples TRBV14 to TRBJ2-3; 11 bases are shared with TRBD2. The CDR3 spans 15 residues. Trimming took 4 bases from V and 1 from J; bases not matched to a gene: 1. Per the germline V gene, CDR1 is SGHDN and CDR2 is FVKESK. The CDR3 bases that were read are TGTGCCAGCAGCCTAGCGGGGGGGGGCACAGATACG. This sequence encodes CASSLAGGGTDT. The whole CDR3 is CASSLAGGGTDTQYF.

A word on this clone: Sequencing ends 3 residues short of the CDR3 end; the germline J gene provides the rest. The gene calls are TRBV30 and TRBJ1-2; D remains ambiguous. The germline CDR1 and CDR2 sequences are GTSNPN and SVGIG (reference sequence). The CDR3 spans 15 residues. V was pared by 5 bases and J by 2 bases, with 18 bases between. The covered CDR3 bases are TGTGCCTGGCGAGTTATAGACTTCACAAACTATGGC. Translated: CAWRVIDFTNYG. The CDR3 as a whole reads CAWRVIDFTNYGYTF.

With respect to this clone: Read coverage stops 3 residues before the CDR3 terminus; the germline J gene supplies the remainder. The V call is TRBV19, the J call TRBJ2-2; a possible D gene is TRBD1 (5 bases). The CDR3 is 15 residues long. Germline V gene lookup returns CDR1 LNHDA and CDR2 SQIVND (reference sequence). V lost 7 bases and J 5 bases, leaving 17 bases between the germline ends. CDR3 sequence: CASTAGVTETGELFF. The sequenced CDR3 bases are TGTGCCAGTACGGCAGGCGTGACAGAAACCGGGGAG.

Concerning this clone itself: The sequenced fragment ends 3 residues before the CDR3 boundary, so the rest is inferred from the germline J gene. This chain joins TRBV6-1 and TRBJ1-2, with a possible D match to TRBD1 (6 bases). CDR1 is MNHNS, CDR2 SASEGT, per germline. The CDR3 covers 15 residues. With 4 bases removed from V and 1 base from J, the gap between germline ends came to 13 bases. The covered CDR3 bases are TGTGCCAGCAGTGCGACAGGAAGTTTTAACTATGGC. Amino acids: CASSATGSFNYG. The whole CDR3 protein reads CASSATGSFNYGYTF.

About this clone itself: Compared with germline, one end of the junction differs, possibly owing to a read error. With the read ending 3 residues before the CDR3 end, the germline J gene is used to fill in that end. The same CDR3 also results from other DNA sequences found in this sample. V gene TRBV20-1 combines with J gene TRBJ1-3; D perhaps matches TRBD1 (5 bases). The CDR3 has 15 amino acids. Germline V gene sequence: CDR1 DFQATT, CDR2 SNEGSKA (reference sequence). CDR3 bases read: TGCAGTGCTTACGACAGCATCTACTCTGGAAACACT. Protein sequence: CSAYDSIYSGNT. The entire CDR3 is CSAYDSIYSGNTIYF.

The sequenced part of the CDR3 DNA is TGTGCCAGCAGCTTAGGGACTTCAATCTACGAC. It is translated as CASSLGTSIYD. The entire CDR3 is CASSLGTSIYDYTF. The genes are TRBV7-9 and TRBJ1-2; D unresolved. The read ends 3 residues early relative to the CDR3; the germline J gene fills the gap. The CDR3 spans 14 residues. Germline loops: CDR1 SEHNR, CDR2 FQNEAQ (reference sequence).

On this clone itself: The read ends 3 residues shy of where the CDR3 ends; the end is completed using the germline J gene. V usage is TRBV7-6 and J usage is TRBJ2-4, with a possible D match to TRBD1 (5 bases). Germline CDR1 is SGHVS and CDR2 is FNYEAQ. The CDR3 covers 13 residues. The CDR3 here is CASSLPGFYGQYF. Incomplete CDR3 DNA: TGTGCCAGCAGCTTACCAGGGTTCTATGGT.

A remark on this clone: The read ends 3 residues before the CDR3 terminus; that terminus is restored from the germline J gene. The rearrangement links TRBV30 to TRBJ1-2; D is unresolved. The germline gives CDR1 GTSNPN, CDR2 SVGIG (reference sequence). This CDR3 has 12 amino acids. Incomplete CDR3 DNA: TGTGCCTGGAGCCGGGGATACAATGAC. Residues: CAWSRGYND. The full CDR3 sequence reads CAWSRGYNDYTF. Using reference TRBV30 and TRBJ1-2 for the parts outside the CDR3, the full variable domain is SQTIHQWPATLVQPVGSPLSLECTVEGTSNPNLYWYRQAAGRGLQLLFYSVGIGQISSEVPQNLSASRPQDRQFILSSKKLLLSDSGFYLCAWSRGYNDYTFGSGTRLTVV.

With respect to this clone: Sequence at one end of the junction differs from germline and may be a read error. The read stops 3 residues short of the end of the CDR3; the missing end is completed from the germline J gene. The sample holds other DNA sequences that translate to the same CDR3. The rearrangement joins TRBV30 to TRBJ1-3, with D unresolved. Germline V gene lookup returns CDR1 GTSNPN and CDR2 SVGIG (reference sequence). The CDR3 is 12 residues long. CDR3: CAWIAGGNTIYF. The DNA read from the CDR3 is TGTGCCTGGATAGCTGGAGGAAACACA.

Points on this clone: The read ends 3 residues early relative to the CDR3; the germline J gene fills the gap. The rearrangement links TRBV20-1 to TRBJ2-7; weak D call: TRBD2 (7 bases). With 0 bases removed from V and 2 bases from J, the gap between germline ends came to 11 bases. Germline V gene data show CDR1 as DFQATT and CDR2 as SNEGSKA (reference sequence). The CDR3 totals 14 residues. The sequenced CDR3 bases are TGCAGTGCTAGAGAGCGGGGGCCTACCTACGAG. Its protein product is CSARERGPTYE. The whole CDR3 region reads CSARERGPTYEQYF.

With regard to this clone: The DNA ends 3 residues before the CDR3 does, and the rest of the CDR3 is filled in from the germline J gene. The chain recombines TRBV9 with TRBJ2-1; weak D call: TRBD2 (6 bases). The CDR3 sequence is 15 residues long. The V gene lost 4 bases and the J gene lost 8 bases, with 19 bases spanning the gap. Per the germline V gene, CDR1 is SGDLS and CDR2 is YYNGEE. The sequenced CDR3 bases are TGTGCCAGCAGCCCACGTGTCGGGGGTATGGATGAG. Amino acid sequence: CASSPRVGGMDE. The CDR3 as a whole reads CASSPRVGGMDEQFF.

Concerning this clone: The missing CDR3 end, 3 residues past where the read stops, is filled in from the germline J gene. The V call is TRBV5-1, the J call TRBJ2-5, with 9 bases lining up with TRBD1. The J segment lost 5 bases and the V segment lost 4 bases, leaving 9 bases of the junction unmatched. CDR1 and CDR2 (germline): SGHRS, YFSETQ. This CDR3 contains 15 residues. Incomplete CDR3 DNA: TGCGCCAGCAGCACCGGACAGGGGCGCGTGGAGACC. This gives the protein CASSTGQGRVET. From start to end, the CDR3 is CASSTGQGRVETQYF.

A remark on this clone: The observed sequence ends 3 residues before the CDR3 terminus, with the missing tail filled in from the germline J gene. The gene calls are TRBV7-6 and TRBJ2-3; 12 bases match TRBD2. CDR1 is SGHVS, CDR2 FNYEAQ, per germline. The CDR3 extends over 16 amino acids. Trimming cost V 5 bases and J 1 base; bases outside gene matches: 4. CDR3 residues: CASSHRLAGGTDTQYF. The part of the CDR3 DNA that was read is TGTGCCAGCAGCCATCGACTAGCGGGGGGCACAGATACG.

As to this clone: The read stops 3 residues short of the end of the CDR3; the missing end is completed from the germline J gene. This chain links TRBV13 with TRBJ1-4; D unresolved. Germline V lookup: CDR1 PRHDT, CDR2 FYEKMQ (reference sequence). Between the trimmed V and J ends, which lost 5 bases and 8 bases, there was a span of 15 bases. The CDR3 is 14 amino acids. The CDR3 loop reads CASSQTRGSEKLFF. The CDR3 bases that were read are TGTGCCAGCAGCCAAACGCGGGGTAGCGAAAAA. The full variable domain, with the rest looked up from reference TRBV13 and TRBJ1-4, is AAGVIQSPRHLIKEKRETATLKCYPIPRHDTVYWYQQGPGQDPQFLISFYEKMQSDKGSIPDRFSAQQFSDYHSELNMSSLELGDSALYFCASSQTRGSEKLFFGSGTQLSVL.

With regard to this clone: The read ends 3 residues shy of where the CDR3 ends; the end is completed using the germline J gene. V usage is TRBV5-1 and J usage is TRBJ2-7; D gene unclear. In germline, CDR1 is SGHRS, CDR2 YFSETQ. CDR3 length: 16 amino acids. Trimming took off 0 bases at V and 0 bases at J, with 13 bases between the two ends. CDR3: CASSLESSMSSYEQYF. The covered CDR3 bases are TGCGCCAGCAGCTTGGAAAGCTCAATGAGCTCCTACGAG.

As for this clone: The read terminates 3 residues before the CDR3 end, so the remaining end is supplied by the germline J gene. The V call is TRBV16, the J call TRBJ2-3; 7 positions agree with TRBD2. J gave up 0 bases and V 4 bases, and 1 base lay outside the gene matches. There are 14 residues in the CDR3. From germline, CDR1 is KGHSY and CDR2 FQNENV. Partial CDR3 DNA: TGTGCCAGCAGCCTAGCGGGTAGCACAGATACG. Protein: CASSLAGSTDT. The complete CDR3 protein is CASSLAGSTDTQYF. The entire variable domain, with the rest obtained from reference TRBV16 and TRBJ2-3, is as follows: GEEVAQTPKHLVRGEGQKAKLYCAPIKGHSYVFWYQQVLKNEFKFLISFQNENVFDETGMPKERFSAKCLPNSPCSLEIQATKLEDSAVYFCASSLAGSTDTQYFGPGTRLTVL.

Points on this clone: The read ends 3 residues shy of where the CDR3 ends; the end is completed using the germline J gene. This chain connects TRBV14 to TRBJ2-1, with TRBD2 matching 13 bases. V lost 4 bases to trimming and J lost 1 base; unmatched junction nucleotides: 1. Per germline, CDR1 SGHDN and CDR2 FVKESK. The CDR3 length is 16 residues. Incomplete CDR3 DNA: TGTGCCAGCAGCCCACTAGCGGGGGGGTCCTACAATGAG. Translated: CASSPLAGGSYNE. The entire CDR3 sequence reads CASSPLAGGSYNEQFF.

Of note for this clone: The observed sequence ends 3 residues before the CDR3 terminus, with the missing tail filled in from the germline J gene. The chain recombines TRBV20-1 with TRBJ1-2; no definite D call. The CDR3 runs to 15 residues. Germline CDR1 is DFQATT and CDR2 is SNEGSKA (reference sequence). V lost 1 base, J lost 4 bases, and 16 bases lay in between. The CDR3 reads CSARVYSGNSYGYTF. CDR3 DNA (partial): TGCAGTGCTAGAGTGTATTCGGGGAACAGCTATGGC.